This passage covers 30 T cell receptor beta chains from one sample sequenced in a study of OX40 agonist ivuxolimab in advanced cancers. TCRdb keeps only in-frame clones here, not all; method: immunoSEQ multiplex PCR. The profile covers tens of thousands of clones, with 65% to 85% appearing a single time and around 0.78% taken by the ten largest. The specimen comprised CD4+ or CD8+ T cells sorted from blood, sampled in a trial of the OX40 agonist ivuxolimab. The source of these receptors is an adult with an advanced solid tumor such as melanoma, head and neck, liver or kidney cancer.

The chain employs TRBV5-1 and TRBJ2-5; a possible D gene is TRBD1 (5 bases). The germline gives CDR1 SGHRS, CDR2 YFSETQ. The CDR3 runs to 16 residues. V lost 1 base, J lost 2 bases, and 15 bases lay in between. The DNA for the CDR3 is TGCGCCAGCAGCTTGACCCCTACAGGTTCTCAAGAGACCCAGTACTTC. Translating it yields CASSLTPTGSQETQYF.

This rearrangement joins TRBV5-6 to TRBJ1-2; the match to TRBD1 covers 9 bases. This CDR3 is built from 15 residues. J was trimmed by 2 bases and V by 0 bases; bases with no gene match: 2. The germline gives CDR1 SGHDT, CDR2 YYEEEE. The CDR3 bases are TGTGCCAGCAGCTTGGGGGACAGGGAGAACTATGGCTACACCTTC. Translating it yields CASSLGDRENYGYTF.

This rearrangement joins TRBV7-8 to TRBJ1-1; tentative D call: TRBD1 (5 bases). The CDR3 extends over 15 amino acids. Germline CDR1 SGHVS, CDR2 FQNEAQ. The germline V and J ends were trimmed by 0 bases and 5 bases, with 13 bases remaining between them. This CDR3 reads CASSLAVGGRTEAFF. In nucleotides, the CDR3 is TGTGCCAGCAGCTTAGCTGTCGGGGGGAGGACTGAAGCTTTCTTT. Full variable domain (rest looked up from reference TRBV7-8 and TRBJ1-1): GAGVSQSPRYKVAKRGQDVALRCDPISGHVSLFWYQQALGQGPEFLTYFQNEAQLDKSGLPSDRFFAERPEGSVSTLKIQRTQQEDSAVYLCASSLAVGGRTEAFFGQGTRLTVV.

The J gene is TRBJ2-2, the V gene TRBV23-1; TRBD1 might be the D (6 bases). TRBV23-1 is an open reading frame, and its role is uncertain. The CDR3 covers 15 residues. V was pared by 2 bases and J by 2 bases, with 9 bases between. CDR3 in amino acids: CASSQPDRNTGELFF. The CDR3 DNA sequence: TGCGCCAGCAGTCAACCGGACAGAAACACCGGGGAGCTGTTTTTT.

This chain links TRBV5-1 with TRBJ2-5, with 9 bases that match TRBD1. With 0 bases clipped from V and 4 bases from J, the junction kept 4 bases outside the gene matches. From germline, CDR1 is SGHRS and CDR2 YFSETQ. The CDR3 has 15 amino acids. CDR3 sequence (DNA): TGCGCCAGCAGCTTGGGCCCGACAGGGGGAGAGACCCAGTACTTC. Its protein is CASSLGPTGGETQYF.

This chain connects TRBV28 to TRBJ1-5; 7 nucleotides align to TRBD1. V dropped 6 bases and J dropped 7; count of bases not matched to a gene: 9. This CDR3 spans 14 amino acids. Germline values: CDR1 MDHEN, CDR2 SYDVKM. CDR3 protein: CASRGGGEGQPQHF. The CDR3 region has the DNA TGTGCCAGCAGGGGAGGGGGCGAAGGGCAGCCCCAGCATTTT.

This clone has more than one count but fewer than ten. This chain uses TRBV2 with TRBJ1-2; TRBD1 aligns across 8 bases. The CDR3 has 16 residues. In germline, CDR1 is SNHLY, CDR2 FYNNEI. The V segment lost 5 bases and the J segment 8 bases; nucleotides outside the gene matches: 16. The CDR3 sequence: CASSPRSTGAMGGYTF. Written as DNA, the CDR3 is TGTGCCAGCAGTCCAAGGTCGACAGGGGCCATGGGGGGCTACACCTTC.

This clone was recorded at least ten times. The chain links TRBV19 to TRBJ1-3, with a possible D match to TRBD1 (5 bases). Germline CDR1 LNHDA, CDR2 SQIVND (reference sequence). The CDR3 has 14 residues. V was clipped by 5 bases and J by 4 bases, with 12 bases between them. The DNA of the CDR3 is TGTGCCAGTAGTGTACAAGGGGACGGAAACACCATATATTTT. It translates to CASSVQGDGNTIYF.

The rearrangement links TRBV6-1 to TRBJ2-1; D uncertain. This CDR3 comprises 13 residues. CDR1 is MNHNS and CDR2 is SASEGT in the germline V gene. The ends were cut back, 3 bases at V and 9 bases at J, with 12 bases in the middle. CDR3 sequence: CASSDLRPREQFF. CDR3 coding DNA: TGTGCCAGCAGTGATTTGCGTCCGCGTGAGCAGTTCTTC.

This chain joins TRBV10-3 and TRBJ1-1; 7 nucleotides align to TRBD1. This CDR3 is 15 amino acids long. Germline CDR1 is ENHRY and CDR2 is SYGVKD. V shed 6 bases and J 1 base; nucleotides not matched to a gene: 8. DNA for the CDR3: TGTGCCATCAGCTTTAACAGGGGAGGGAACACTGAAGCTTTCTTT. Its translation: CAISFNRGGNTEAFF.

The chain is built from TRBV6-1 and TRBJ2-7; D gene uncertain. Looked up from germline, CDR1 is MNHNS and CDR2 is SASEGT. V gave up 2 bases and J gave up 3 bases, with 8 bases separating them. The CDR3 has 13 residues. The CDR3 DNA reads TGTGCCAGCAGTGAAAATGAGGACTACGAGCAGTACTTC. Protein sequence: CASSENEDYEQYF.

The chain has TRBV9 and TRBJ1-1, with TRBD1 matching over 10 bases. CDR3 length equals 16 residues. CDR1 and CDR2 (germline): SGDLS, YYNGEE. V was pared by 3 bases and J by 3 bases, with 8 bases of the junction left unmatched. CDR3 nucleotide sequence: TGTGCCAGCAGCGCAGGAGACAGGGGGCAGGACACTGAAGCTTTCTTT. The encoded protein is CASSAGDRGQDTEAFF.

This clone was counted only a few times. The rearrangement links TRBV6-6 to TRBJ1-6; possibly TRBD1 for D (6 bases). CDR3 length: 13 amino acids. The germline V and J ends were trimmed by 9 bases and 8 bases, with 14 bases remaining between them. From germline, CDR1 is MNHNY and CDR2 SVGAGI (reference sequence). The CDR3 loop is CASFMTGYSPLHF. The DNA of the CDR3 is TGTGCCAGTTTCATGACAGGTTATTCACCCCTCCACTTT.

The chain links TRBV6-1 to TRBJ1-5; 7 nucleotides line up with TRBD1. Trimming removed 8 bases from V and 2 bases from J; junction bases left unmatched: 3. This CDR3 is 13 amino acids long. The germline V gene has CDR1 MNHNS and CDR2 SASEGT. CDR3 sequence (DNA): TGTGCCAGCCACGACAGGGGCAATCAGCCCCAGCATTTT. Translation gives CASHDRGNQPQHF.

This chain uses TRBV18 with TRBJ2-2; D is perhaps TRBD1 (6 bases). The CDR3 is 15 amino acids. V was cut by 2 bases and J by 4 bases, with 11 bases left in between. Per germline, CDR1 KGHSH and CDR2 LQKENI. CDR3 loop: CASSPLGQSTGELFF. For the CDR3, the DNA is TGTGCCAGCTCACCATTGGGACAAAGCACCGGGGAGCTGTTTTTT.

V gene TRBV7-8 combines with J gene TRBJ2-7; the D gene is possibly TRBD2 (6 bases). CDR1 SGHVS and CDR2 FQNEAQ come from the germline V gene. Trimming pared 4 bases from V and 5 bases from J, leaving 15 bases between. CDR3 size: 14 residues. CDR3 sequence (DNA): TGTGCCAGCAGCTCCAATGGACTAATGAACGAGCAGTACTTC. It is translated as CASSSNGLMNEQYF. The entire variable domain, with the rest obtained from reference TRBV7-8 and TRBJ2-7, is as follows: GAGVSQSPRYKVAKRGQDVALRCDPISGHVSLFWYQQALGQGPEFLTYFQNEAQLDKSGLPSDRFFAERPEGSVSTLKIQRTQQEDSAVYLCASSSNGLMNEQYFGPGTRLTVT.

The V call is TRBV19, the J call TRBJ1-6, with D perhaps matching TRBD1 (6 bases). CDR1 and CDR2 (germline): LNHDA, SQIVND (reference sequence). V was trimmed by 7 bases and J by 7 bases, leaving 8 bases between them. The CDR3 has 12 residues. CDR3 sequence (DNA): TGTGCCAGTAATCAGGGGAATTCACCCCTCCACTTT. Translating gives CASNQGNSPLHF.

The CDR3 loop is CASSLGRNEQFF. DNA for the CDR3: TGCGCCAGCAGCTTAGGACGGAATGAGCAGTTCTTC. This chain connects TRBV5-1 to TRBJ2-1; D call uncertain. The CDR3 is 12 residues long. CDR1 SGHRS and CDR2 YFSETQ come from the germline V gene. Deletions cut 2 bases from V and 7 bases from J, with 7 bases between.

The chain carries TRBV30 and TRBJ2-7, with TRBD2 matching over 12 bases. The CDR3 totals 16 residues. Germline V gene sequence: CDR1 GTSNPN, CDR2 SVGIG (reference sequence). Germline trimming cut 2 bases from V and 5 bases from J; bases unmatched to any gene: 10. The CDR3 reads CAWSLGLAGTEDEQYF. DNA of the CDR3: TGTGCCTGGAGTCTTGGACTAGCGGGGACAGAAGACGAGCAGTACTTC.

This clone was recorded once. The CDR3 reads CASSFGSNTGELFF. The CDR3, as DNA: TGTGCCAGCAGCTTCGGATCGAACACCGGGGAGCTGTTTTTT. The chain is built from TRBV7-3 and TRBJ2-2; unclear D gene. Trimming took off 3 bases at V and 0 bases at J, with 5 bases between the two ends. Germline V gives CDR1 SGHTA, CDR2 FQGTGA. The CDR3 consists of 14 residues.

The CDR3 nucleotides read TGTGCCAGCAGAACAACCGTAGGCGGGGGCGAGCAGTACTTC. Translated: CASRTTVGGGEQYF. This chain links TRBV2 with TRBJ2-7; 7 nucleotides align to TRBD2. The CDR3 is 14 amino acids. The ends lost 6 bases at V and 6 bases at J; junction bases unmatched: 11. Looked up from germline, CDR1 is SNHLY and CDR2 is FYNNEI.

This clone was detected a few times. CDR3 coding DNA: TGTGCCAGCAGCTTAGCGGGACTAGCCTCCTACGAGCAGTACTTC. This sequence encodes CASSLAGLASYEQYF. The gene calls are TRBV7-2 and TRBJ2-7; 9 nucleotides line up with TRBD2. Trimming took 0 bases from V and 0 from J; bases not matched to a gene: 0. The CDR3 is 15 amino acids. Germline V gives CDR1 SGHTA, CDR2 FQGNSA.

The chain has TRBV5-6 and TRBJ2-5; no clear D. V was shortened by 3 bases and J by 2 bases, with 11 bases between the two germline ends. Germline V gene lookup returns CDR1 SGHDT and CDR2 YYEEEE. CDR3 size: 14 residues. The CDR3 here is CASSSYDTQETQYF. In DNA, the CDR3 is TGTGCCAGCAGCTCGTATGACACACAAGAGACCCAGTACTTC.

This chain joins TRBV7-9 and TRBJ2-1; 7 nucleotides match TRBD2. CDR1 and CDR2 from the germline V gene are SEHNR and FQNEAQ (reference sequence). This CDR3 contains 15 residues. Trimming cost V 1 base and J 7 bases; bases outside gene matches: 7. CDR3 coding DNA: TGTGCCAGCAGCTTAGGCGGGAGAAAGGTAAATGAGCAGTTCTTC. Translating gives CASSLGGRKVNEQFF.

The chain couples TRBV7-8 to TRBJ1-1, with D perhaps TRBD1 (6 bases). Germline V gene lookup returns CDR1 SGHVS and CDR2 FQNEAQ. Trimming left V 3 bases short and J 0 bases short, with 14 bases between. The CDR3 extends over 16 amino acids. Here the CDR3 DNA reads TGTGCCAGCAGCTTTTTGACAGGCTCCATGAACACTGAAGCTTTCTTT. It translates to CASSFLTGSMNTEAFF.

The gene calls are TRBV10-1 and TRBJ2-1; 8 nucleotides align to TRBD2. V shed 4 bases and J 8 bases; nucleotides not matched to a gene: 13. This CDR3 spans 16 amino acids. From germline, CDR1 is WNHNN and CDR2 SYGVQD (reference sequence). CDR3 in amino acids: CASSATPGLVTHEQFF. In DNA form, the CDR3 reads TGCGCCAGCAGTGCAACCCCGGGACTAGTCACCCATGAGCAGTTCTTC.

This chain joins TRBV10-3 and TRBJ2-7, with D unclear. V shed 6 bases and J shed 2 bases, with 17 bases lying between them. Germline V gives CDR1 ENHRY, CDR2 SYGVKD. This CDR3 has 15 amino acids. CDR3 sequence reads: CAISQGVAGAYEQYF. CDR3 nucleotide sequence: TGTGCCATCAGCCAAGGTGTAGCAGGCGCCTACGAGCAGTACTTC.

This chain uses TRBV21-1 with TRBJ1-6. TRBV21-1 is a recognized pseudogene. The CDR3 consists of 12 residues. CDR3 sequence (DNA): TGTGCAAGTAAGGGGGGCTCTTCACCCCTCCACTTT. It codes for CASKGGSSPLHF.

This clone was detected a few times. J is TRBJ1-6 and V is TRBV27; no clear D gene. This CDR3 has 14 residues. CDR1 and CDR2 from the germline V gene are MNHEY and SMNVEV (reference sequence). The V gene lost 6 bases and the J gene lost 3 bases, with 9 bases spanning the gap. The chain's CDR3 is CASRAGNYNSPLHF. The CDR3 DNA is TGTGCCAGCAGGGCCGGAAACTATAATTCACCCCTCCACTTT.

The V gene is TRBV5-1, the J gene TRBJ2-3; 8 bases fit TRBD1. V lost 0 bases to trimming and J lost 5 bases; unmatched junction nucleotides: 8. CDR1 and CDR2 from the germline V gene are SGHRS and YFSETQ. The CDR3 runs 16 residues. As DNA, the CDR3 is TGCGCCAGCAGCTTGGCCGGGCAGGGGGCCGGAGATACGCAGTATTTT. This sequence encodes CASSLAGQGAGDTQYF.